This T cell receptor (beta chain) was recovered during a study of blood T cell repertoires in COVID-19 (dated by TCRdb to the early 2020s). A note on the overall study: Samples from collaborators originated in the United States, Italy and Spain and spanned both the acute and convalescent phases of COVID-19. The material from the prospective study consisted of cDNA or gDNA derived from T cells, B-cell-depleted T cells, or PBMCs. Subjects who had been exposed to COVID-19, were actively infected with it, or had recovered from it provided the deeply sampled blood TCRbeta repertoires that made up the dataset. The repertoires were released in a freely available public database intended as a resource for research on the immune response to SARS-CoV-2. Samples came from the ongoing ImmuneRACE study (first 160 participants) plus 1,254 subjects from 6 global collaborators. The sample metadata nearly always contained a de-identified subject ID, COVID-19 status, age in years and sex. Where HLA class I and class II types were available, the types were taken from metadata supplied by the sample provider, not from assay-based typing.

Each collaborating institution followed its own protocols to collect whole blood in K2EDTA tubes. For TCRbeta analysis, collaborators shipped samples in one of three forms: frozen whole blood, isolated PBMCs, or DNA extracted from either of those sample types. TCRbeta CDR3 regions were amplified from genomic DNA using the immunoSEQ Assay, a bias-controlled multiplex PCR. Concerning the study's data processing: Within the assay, amplification of reference gene primers was used to estimate how many nucleated cells each sample contained. Sequence reads were collapsed and filtered to measure the absolute abundance of every unique TCRbeta CDR3 rearrangement. For each sample, productive Simpson clonality was calculated as the square root of Simpson's diversity index across productive rearrangements. What TCRdb holds here is the immuneACCESS table cut down to in-frame rearrangements. Part of the clones is not present; checked against another copy, under half of the missing clones reflect an unresolved V gene, and the others are unexplained. V and J calls and clone size are those listed in that table; D and trimming were worked out from the DNA. The sample yields 250,000 to 300,000 clones; about 86% were counted once. The top ten clonotypes cover around 3.6% of the sample.

Points on this clone: Its antigen has not been determined. The input lacks base qualities; no much larger clone sits a single base away.

Germline trimming amounts to 2 bases on V and 4 bases on J, with 5 as the count of junction bases outside the gene matches. CDR1 and CDR2 were assigned from the germline V gene as MNHNS and SASEGT. The cysteine opens and the phenylalanine closes a CDR3 of 15 amino acids. Of the read, only the CDR3 DNA is kept; its 45 bases are in frame from base 1. Study-level results and caveats: The quantity of clinical and demographic metadata differed by source and by participant and was supplied without curation.

The sample comprised peripheral blood. The chain uses TRBV6-1 and TRBJ2-3, and 8 bases in between align with TRBD1. The sequence was collected from a man younger than 35 with active or convalescent COVID-19. The DNA is TGTGCCAGCAGTGAAACGGGACAGGCACCAGATACGCAGTATTTT. The translation is CASSETGQAPDTQYF.